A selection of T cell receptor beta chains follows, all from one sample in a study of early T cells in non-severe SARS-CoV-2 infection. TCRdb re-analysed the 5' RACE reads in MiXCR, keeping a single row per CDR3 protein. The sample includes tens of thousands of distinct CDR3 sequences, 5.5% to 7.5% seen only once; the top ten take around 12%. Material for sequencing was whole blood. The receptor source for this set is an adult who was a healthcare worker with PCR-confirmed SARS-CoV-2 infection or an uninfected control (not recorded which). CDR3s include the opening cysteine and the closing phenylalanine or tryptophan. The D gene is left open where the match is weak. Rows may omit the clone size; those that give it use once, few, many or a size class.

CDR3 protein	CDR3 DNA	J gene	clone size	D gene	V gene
CASSLPEYTRANVLTF	TGTGCCAGCAGCCTCCCTGAGTATACGAGGGCCAACGTCCTGACTTTC	TRBJ2-6	many	NA	TRBV5-5
CSARDWGNEQFF	TGCAGTGCTAGAGATTGGGGTAATGAGCAGTTCTTC	TRBJ2-1	few	NA	TRBV20-1
CASSLAGGADTDTQYF	TGCGCCAGCAGCTTGGCAGGGGGCGCTGACACAGATACGCAGTATTTT	TRBJ2-3	many	TRBD1	TRBV5-1
CATRAGGERTEAFF	TGTGCCACCAGAGCAGGGGGGGAAAGGACTGAAGCTTTCTTT	TRBJ1-1	many	TRBD1	TRBV10-3
CATSRDSGGLADTQYF	TGTGCCACCAGCAGAGATTCAGGGGGCCTCGCAGATACGCAGTATTTT	TRBJ2-3	many	TRBD1	TRBV15
CASSLVGAYRGNSPLHF	TGTGCCAGCAGCCTAGTCGGTGCGTACAGGGGGAATTCACCCCTCCACTTT	TRBJ1-6	many	TRBD1	TRBV7-2
CASSTPRPGSNYGYTF	TGTGCCAGCAGCACCCCCCGGCCGGGCAGCAACTATGGCTACACCTTC	TRBJ1-2	many	NA	TRBV7-2
CASSLKGWGIQYF	TGTGCCAGCAGCTTGAAGGGTTGGGGCATTCAGTACTTC	TRBJ2-4	few	NA	TRBV11-3
CASSPKLGSGARNIQYF	TGTGCCAGCAGCCCTAAACTGGGCTCTGGGGCCAGAAACATTCAGTACTTC	TRBJ2-4	NA	NA	TRBV5-6
CASSLRAGGLDEQFF	TGTGCCAGCAGCTTACGAGCGGGGGGGCTCGATGAGCAGTTCTTC	TRBJ2-1	many	TRBD2	TRBV13
CATSGWTDENYGYTF	TGTGCCACCAGCGGATGGACAGATGAAAACTATGGCTACACCTTC	TRBJ1-2	many	NA	TRBV15
CASSLMAGELFF	TGTGCCAGCAGCCTGATGGCCGGGGAGCTGTTTTTT	TRBJ2-2	once	NA	TRBV7-3
CASSLTSGGTSTDTQYF	TGCGCCAGCAGCCTGACTAGCGGGGGTACTAGCACAGATACGCAGTATTTT	TRBJ2-3	NA	TRBD2	TRBV4-1
CASWRGDEQFF	TGTGCCAGCTGGCGCGGGGATGAGCAGTTCTTC	TRBJ2-1	NA	NA	TRBV18
CASSFGRGSVQFF	TGTGCCAGCAGTTTCGGCCGGGGATCGGTGCAGTTCTTC	TRBJ2-1	many	NA	TRBV12-3/TRBV12-4
CASSLSGSGANVLTF	TGTGCCAGCAGCTTATCTGGCTCTGGGGCCAACGTCCTGACTTTC	TRBJ2-6	many	NA	TRBV7-2
CASSVAGKPWDTQYF	TGTGCCAGCAGCGTAGCAGGCAAGCCTTGGGATACGCAGTATTTT	TRBJ2-3	NA	NA	TRBV9
CASSSDRVRTGELFF	TGTGCCAGCAGCTCGGACAGGGTACGGACCGGGGAGCTGTTTTTT	TRBJ2-2	few	TRBD1	TRBV13
CSARVPSGSYEQYF	TGCAGTGCTAGAGTGCCCTCCGGGTCCTACGAGCAGTACTTC	TRBJ2-7	many	NA	TRBV20-1
CASSRSTRTGGVNQPQHF	TGTGCCAGCAGCCGATCAACCCGGACAGGGGGCGTCAATCAGCCCCAGCATTTT	TRBJ1-5	few	TRBD1	TRBV6-2/TRBV6-3
CASSQVGGTDEAFF	TGCGCCAGCAGCCAAGTTGGGGGGACCGATGAAGCTTTCTTT	TRBJ1-1	many	NA	TRBV4-3
CASSDGTDEAFF	TGCGCCAGCAGTGACGGGACAGATGAAGCTTTCTTT	TRBJ1-1	few	TRBD1	TRBV10-2
CASSLFAANTEAFF	TGTGCCAGCAGCTTGTTCGCGGCGAACACTGAAGCTTTCTTT	TRBJ1-1	few	NA	TRBV5-5
CASSRTGVPYEQYF	TGTGCCAGCAGCCGAACAGGGGTCCCCTACGAGCAGTACTTC	TRBJ2-7	NA	TRBD1	TRBV3-1
CASSPAGPYTDTQYF	TGTGCCAGCAGCCCAGCGGGACCCTACACAGATACGCAGTATTTT	TRBJ2-3	many	TRBD2	TRBV7-9
CASSLRGPQYF	TGTGCCAGCAGTCTTCGGGGGCCCCAGTACTTC	TRBJ2-5	few	NA	TRBV28
CASSQDDSGANVLTF	TGTGCCAGCAGCCAAGATGACTCTGGGGCCAACGTCCTGACTTTC	TRBJ2-6	NA	NA	TRBV4-2
CASSLDVRETTDTQYF	TGTGCCAGCAGCTTGGATGTCAGAGAAACTACAGATACGCAGTATTTT	TRBJ2-3	NA	NA	TRBV5-6
CSATLGADNSPLHF	TGCAGTGCCACCCTGGGGGCGGATAATTCACCCCTCCACTTT	TRBJ1-6	many	NA	TRBV20-1
CASRASTGTLEQYF	TGTGCCAGCAGGGCAAGCACCGGGACTCTCGAGCAGTACTTC	TRBJ2-7	many	NA	TRBV7-6
CSARDQWAWGNGYTF	TGCAGTGCTAGAGATCAATGGGCATGGGGTAATGGCTACACCTTC	TRBJ1-2	many	NA	TRBV20-1
CSASRDRDAFF	TGCAGTGCTAGCCGGGACAGGGATGCTTTCTTT	TRBJ1-1	many	TRBD1	TRBV20-1
CASSLRQGEINEQFF	TGTGCCAGCTCACTTAGACAGGGGGAGATCAATGAGCAGTTCTTC	TRBJ2-1	many	TRBD1	TRBV18
CASAYRVGAYEQYF	TGTGCCAGCGCCTACAGGGTCGGGGCCTACGAGCAGTACTTC	TRBJ2-7	NA	NA	TRBV5-5
CASSVEGYEQFF	TGTGCCAGCAGCGTAGAGGGGTATGAGCAGTTCTTC	TRBJ2-1	many	NA	TRBV9
CASSLGGRAMTDTQYF	TGTGCCAGCAGCTTAGGCGGCAGGGCTATGACTGATACGCAGTATTTT	TRBJ2-3	NA	NA	TRBV7-2
CASSLSGGAGETQYF	TGTGCCAGCAGCCTCAGCGGGGGGGCCGGAGAGACCCAGTACTTC	TRBJ2-5	many	TRBD2	TRBV4-2
CSVVPGQGRTYEQYF	TGCAGCGTTGTTCCCGGCCAGGGCCGAACCTACGAGCAGTACTTC	TRBJ2-7	few	NA	TRBV29-1
CASSSPGTGAGNTIYF	TGTGCCAGCAGTTCACCCGGAACAGGGGCTGGAAACACCATATATTTT	TRBJ1-3	many	TRBD1	TRBV28
CASPIQILAGGPDEQFF	TGTGCCAGCCCTATCCAAATACTAGCGGGGGGGCCGGATGAGCAGTTCTTC	TRBJ2-1	few	TRBD2	TRBV2
CASSFTSGGASSTDTQYF	TGTGCCAGCAGCTTCACTAGCGGGGGGGCCAGTAGCACAGATACGCAGTATTTT	TRBJ2-3	many	TRBD2	TRBV5-4
CASSLSGVDGYTF	TGTGCCAGCAGTTTATCAGGGGTCGATGGCTACACCTTC	TRBJ1-2	many	NA	TRBV12-3/TRBV12-4
CASSPVAGGQLGEQYF	TGTGCCAGCTCACCGGTAGCGGGGGGGCAGCTCGGCGAGCAGTACTTC	TRBJ2-7	NA	TRBD2	TRBV18
CASSLGGLDTEAFF	TGTGCCAGCAGTTTGGGGGGGCTGGACACTGAAGCTTTCTTT	TRBJ1-1	many	NA	TRBV27
CASSLSYGYTF	TGTGCCAGCAGTTTATCCTATGGCTACACCTTC	TRBJ1-2	NA	NA	TRBV12-3/TRBV12-4
CASSLREHGELFF	TGTGCCAGCAGCTTACGGGAACACGGGGAGCTGTTTTTT	TRBJ2-2	few	NA	TRBV7-3
CASRCLWGSDSNQPQHF	TGTGCCAGCAGGTGTCTCTGGGGGAGCGATAGCAATCAGCCCCAGCATTTT	TRBJ1-5	few	NA	TRBV21-1
CASSFGETQYF	TGTGCCAGCAGTTTTGGAGAGACCCAGTACTTC	TRBJ2-5	many	NA	TRBV11-2
CATSEPGTSDEQFF	TGTGCCACCAGTGAACCCGGGACTAGCGATGAGCAGTTCTTC	TRBJ2-1	many	TRBD2	TRBV24-1
CASSARGRGSNQPQHF	TGTGCCAGCAGTGCACGTGGCAGGGGGAGCAATCAGCCCCAGCATTTT	TRBJ1-5	many	TRBD1	TRBV2
CASSLRGGDAYNEQFF	TGTGCCAGCAGTTTGCGGGGAGGAGACGCCTACAATGAGCAGTTCTTC	TRBJ2-1	NA	NA	TRBV12-3/TRBV12-4
CASSLTGGRSEAFF	TGTGCCAGCAGTTTGACAGGGGGCAGGTCTGAAGCTTTCTTT	TRBJ1-1	NA	TRBD1	TRBV12-3/TRBV12-4
CASSRPENTEAFF	TGTGCCAGCAGTCGGCCAGAAAACACTGAAGCTTTCTTT	TRBJ1-1	few	NA	TRBV12-3/TRBV12-4
CSASTGTGYTGELFF	TGCAGTGCTAGTACCGGGACAGGGTACACCGGGGAGCTGTTTTTT	TRBJ2-2	NA	TRBD1	TRBV20-1
CASSLYGTGVNEQFF	TGTGCCAGCAGTTTATATGGGACAGGGGTCAATGAGCAGTTCTTC	TRBJ2-1	NA	TRBD1	TRBV12-3/TRBV12-4
CASSDSLGGVDTQYF	TGTGCCAGCAGTGACTCGTTGGGAGGAGTAGATACGCAGTATTTT	TRBJ2-3	NA	NA	TRBV6-1
CASSFNSPNQPQHF	TGTGCCAGCAGCTTTAACAGTCCCAATCAGCCCCAGCATTTT	TRBJ1-5	NA	NA	TRBV7-9
CASSLGVRSTDTQYF	TGTGCCAGCAGCTTGGGGGTCCGAAGCACAGATACGCAGTATTTT	TRBJ2-3	few	NA	TRBV7-6
CASSLWGESNQPQHF	TGTGCCAGCAGCTTATGGGGGGAGAGCAATCAGCCCCAGCATTTT	TRBJ1-5	medium-sized	NA	TRBV7-8
CSARRGTTNEKLFF	TGCAGTGCTAGAAGGGGCACCACTAACGAAAAACTGTTTTTT	TRBJ1-4	NA	NA	TRBV20-1